The 7 T cell receptor beta chains listed next were all sequenced from one sample in a study of PD-1 blockade in mismatch repair-deficient tumors (dated by TCRdb to 2016 to 2017). What the time point label conveys for this sample: approximately 9-day in vitro stimulation with candidate mutation-associated neoantigen peptide 1. Receptor amplification or capture employed the immunoSEQ multiplex PCR assay. TCRdb retrieved this table from immuneACCESS and kept in-frame rearrangements only. Not all clones are present; in checked studies, unresolved V genes account for under half, and no reason is known for the remainder. The sample table contains several thousand clones; only one count was recorded for roughly 90% of them. The ten most abundant clones make up 14% to 15% of the sample. These receptors are not linked to any known antigen. The source was cells cultured in vitro, collected from a patient treated with pembrolizumab. The receptors come from an adult with mismatch repair-deficient cancer.

J is TRBJ2-1 and V is TRBV7-9; TRBD1 matches 10 bases. Unmatched junction bases numbered 8, after V lost 6 bases and J lost 9 bases. This CDR3 spans 14 amino acids. CDR1 and CDR2 from the germline V gene are SEHNR and FQNEAQ (reference sequence). The CDR3 nucleotides read TGTGCCAGCAGTACCGGGACAGGGGCGGGTGAGCAGTTCTTC. Translated: CASSTGTGAGEQFF. Variable domain in full (rest from reference TRBV7-9 and TRBJ2-1): DTGVSQNPRHKITKRGQNVTFRCDPISEHNRLYWYRQTLGQGPEFLTYFQNEAQLEKSRLLSDRFSAERPKGSFSTLEIQRTEQGDSAMYLCASSTGTGAGEQFFGPGTRLTVL.

The J gene is TRBJ2-1, the V gene TRBV5-1, with D possibly TRBD1 on 6 matching bases. The germline V gene encodes CDR1 SGHRS and CDR2 YFSETQ. Trimming shortened V by 4 bases and J by 14 bases, and 22 bases separated the two germline ends. CDR3 length: 14 residues. CDR3 DNA: TGCGCCAGCAGCCCCGGGCCGGGAACCCCAGGGGAGTTCTTC. It yields the protein CASSPGPGTPGEFF.

V usage is TRBV6-1 and J usage is TRBJ2-1; D call uncertain. Trimming stripped 2 bases from V and 12 bases from J, with 14 bases between. Germline V gene sequence: CDR1 MNHNS, CDR2 SASEGT. CDR3 length: 13 residues. This CDR3 reads CASSEYLALGQFF. The CDR3 DNA reads as TGTGCCAGCAGTGAATATCTGGCCCTAGGGCAGTTCTTC.

The J gene is TRBJ1-5, the V gene TRBV21-1. TRBV21-1 is a known pseudogene. This CDR3 has 11 residues. The CDR3 DNA reads as TGTGCCAGCAGCAAACCGGGGTCCCAGCATTTT. This translates into CASSKPGSQHF.

The chain links TRBV4-1 to TRBJ2-2; D remains unclear. The CDR3 extends over 13 amino acids. V was clipped by 3 bases and J by 3 bases, with 5 bases between them. Germline CDR1 reads MGHRA; CDR2 reads YSYEKL. The CDR3 loop is CASSQVDTGELFF. As DNA, the CDR3 is TGCGCCAGCAGCCAGGTTGACACCGGGGAGCTGTTTTTT.

The chain couples TRBV6-1 to TRBJ2-3, with D uncertain. CDR3 length equals 15 residues. V was pared by 7 bases and J by 4 bases, with 18 bases between. CDR1 is MNHNS, CDR2 SASEGT, per germline. CDR3: CASKGFGVGADTQYF. The CDR3 DNA is TGTGCCAGCAAGGGATTTGGGGTTGGCGCAGATACGCAGTATTTT.

On this clone itself: A read error may produce the germline difference seen at one junction end. This sequence joins TRBV11-3 and TRBJ2-3; perhaps D is TRBD1 or TRBD2 (5 bases each). CDR1 and CDR2 from the germline V gene are SGHNT and YENEEA. The CDR3 loop spans 16 amino acids. The CDR3 sequence: CASSPGTSRLTNTQYF. CDR3 bases: TGTGCCAGCAGCCCGGGGACCTCCCGCCTCACAAATACGCAGTATTTT.